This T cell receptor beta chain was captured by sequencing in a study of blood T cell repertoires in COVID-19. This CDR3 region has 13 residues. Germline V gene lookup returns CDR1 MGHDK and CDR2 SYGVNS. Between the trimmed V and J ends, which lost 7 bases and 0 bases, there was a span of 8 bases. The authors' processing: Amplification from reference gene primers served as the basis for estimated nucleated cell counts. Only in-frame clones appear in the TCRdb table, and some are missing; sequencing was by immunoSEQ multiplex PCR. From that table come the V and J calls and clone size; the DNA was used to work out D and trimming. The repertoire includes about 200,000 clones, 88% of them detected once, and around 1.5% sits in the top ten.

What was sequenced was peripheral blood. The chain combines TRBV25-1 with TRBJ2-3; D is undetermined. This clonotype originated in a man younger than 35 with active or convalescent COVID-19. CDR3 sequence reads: CASTDTSTDTQYF. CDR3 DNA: TGTGCCAGCACCGATACTAGCACAGATACGCAGTATTTT.